A single sample is the source of the 20 T cell receptor beta chains below, sequenced in a study of chemoradiotherapy in HPV16-positive cancers. Measured with immunoSEQ multiplex PCR; TCRdb has only the in-frame clones, and not every one. This sample has around 9,700 clones, with approximately 69% found just once. This material was obtained from a patient who underwent chemoradiotherapy. These receptors were obtained from a human donor with HPV-associated anogenital cancer.

V is TRBV11-3 and J is TRBJ2-3; a weak D match, TRBD1 (5 bases). The length of the CDR3 is 15 residues. Trimming shortened V by 4 bases and J by 0 bases, and 11 bases separated the two germline ends. CDR1 is SGHNT, CDR2 YENEEA, per germline. Here the CDR3 DNA reads TGTGCCAGCAGCTCTCGGACATCTAGCACAGATACGCAGTATTTT. Encoded protein: CASSSRTSSTDTQYF.

This chain uses TRBV19 with TRBJ1-1, with TRBD1 identical over 7 bases. Trimming at V came to 7 bases and at J to 4 bases, leaving 15 bases not matched to a gene. Germline loops: CDR1 LNHDA, CDR2 SQIVND (reference sequence). The CDR3 covers 16 residues. The DNA of the CDR3 is TGTGCCAGTACGACCAGGGGGACCCTCATGGGCACTGAAGCTTTCTTT. It translates to CASTTRGTLMGTEAFF.

This chain connects TRBV4-3 to TRBJ1-1; a possible D gene is TRBD1 (6 bases). CDR3 length equals 14 residues. Germline V gene data show CDR1 as LGHNA and CDR2 as YSLEER. V gave up 5 bases and J gave up 3 bases, with 13 bases separating them. DNA of the CDR3: TGCGCCAGCAGCACACAGGGATATGACACTGAAGCTTTCTTT. It yields the protein CASSTQGYDTEAFF.

The chain has TRBV28 and TRBJ1-5; D unclear. The CDR3 extends over 12 amino acids. CDR1 MDHEN and CDR2 SYDVKM come from the germline V gene. The V gene lost 11 bases and the J gene lost 0 bases, with 8 bases spanning the gap. The CDR3 sequence: CAGGVSNQPQHF. CDR3 sequence (DNA): TGTGCCGGAGGTGTTAGCAATCAGCCCCAGCATTTT.

The chain is built from TRBV15 and TRBJ1-1; 11 nucleotides align to TRBD1. The CDR3 covers 15 residues. V was clipped by 0 bases and J by 5 bases; unmatched bases: 2. Germline CDR1 reads LNHNV; CDR2 reads YYDKDF (reference sequence). Written as DNA, the CDR3 is TGTGCCACCAGCAGAGAAGGGACAGGGGGGACTGAAGCTTTCTTT. It translates to CATSREGTGGTEAFF.

Of note for this clone: Its ends do not fully match the called genes, so a read error is possible. V and J are TRBV15 and TRBJ2-5, with 8 bases fitting TRBD1. The CDR3 has 12 residues. Looked up from germline, CDR1 is LNHNV and CDR2 is YYDKDF (reference sequence). The chain's CDR3 is CATSRQSGTGDF. The DNA for the CDR3 is TGTGCCACCAGCAGACAGTCCGGGACAGGAGACTTC.

The chain has TRBV6-1 and TRBJ2-2; a possible D gene is TRBD2 (6 bases). V was cut by 7 bases and J by 6 bases, with 15 bases left in between. The CDR3 consists of 14 residues. From germline, CDR1 is MNHNS and CDR2 SASEGT. The CDR3 DNA reads TGTGCCAGCATCGGCGGGGCCCCGGCCGGGGAGCTGTTTTTT. This codes for CASIGGAPAGELFF.

The chain is built from TRBV4-3 and TRBJ1-2, with 9 bases lining up with TRBD1. V was clipped by 5 bases and J by 3 bases; unmatched bases: 10. The CDR3 totals 16 residues. Per the germline V gene, CDR1 is LGHNA and CDR2 is YSLEER. The CDR3: CASSAHLQGADYGYTF. The DNA of the CDR3 is TGCGCCAGCAGCGCACACTTACAGGGGGCCGACTATGGCTACACCTTC.

V and J are TRBV4-3 and TRBJ2-2, with no clear D. CDR3 length: 13 residues. CDR1 is LGHNA and CDR2 is YSLEER in the germline V gene. Trimming removed 1 base at V and 7 bases at J, with 7 bases between. The CDR3 protein is CASSQGGNGELFF. The CDR3 nucleotides read TGCGCCAGCAGCCAAGGGGGAAACGGGGAGCTGTTTTTT.

V gene TRBV11-2 combines with J gene TRBJ1-6, with 7 bases matching TRBD1. The V gene end was trimmed by 4 bases and the J gene end by 1 base; junction bases not matched to a gene: 7. Germline-derived CDR1 and CDR2 are SGHAT and FQNNGV. This CDR3 comprises 17 residues. CDR3 bases: TGTGCCAGCAGCTCGAGGACAGGAAGGTCCTATAATTCACCCCTCCACTTT. Translation: CASSSRTGRSYNSPLHF.

The J gene is TRBJ1-3, the V gene TRBV7-2; maybe TRBD1 (6 bases). V shed 2 bases and J shed 0 bases, with 17 bases lying between them. The CDR3 has 18 residues. CDR1 is SGHTA and CDR2 is FQGNSA in the germline V gene. The CDR3 nucleotides read TGTGCCAGCAGCTTACTAATCTACAGGGCCCGCTCTGGAAACACCATATATTTT. Residues: CASSLLIYRARSGNTIYF.

The chain carries TRBV6-1 and TRBJ1-1; tentative D call: TRBD1 (6 bases). The V end lost 3 bases, the J end lost 2 bases, and 10 bases lay between the germline ends. The CDR3 totals 14 residues. Germline CDR1 MNHNS, CDR2 SASEGT. The CDR3: CASSDRGDNTEAFF. The CDR3, as DNA: TGTGCCAGCAGTGACAGGGGTGATAACACTGAAGCTTTCTTT.

V gene TRBV7-2 combines with J gene TRBJ1-5, with D hard to call. This CDR3 has 13 amino acids. V was cut by 1 base and J by 6 bases, with 7 bases left in between. Per the germline V gene, CDR1 is SGHTA and CDR2 is FQGNSA. The CDR3 region is CASSLDAPQPQHF. As DNA, the CDR3 is TGTGCCAGCAGCTTAGATGCTCCTCAGCCCCAGCATTTT.

This rearrangement joins TRBV6-5 to TRBJ2-3; unclear D gene. Trimming removed 7 bases at V and 0 bases at J, with 8 bases between. The CDR3 runs to 13 residues. CDR1 is MNHEY, CDR2 SVGAGI, per germline. CDR3 nucleotide sequence: TGTGCCAGCACTCATCCTAGCACAGATACGCAGTATTTT. It yields the protein CASTHPSTDTQYF.

The chain combines TRBV6-1 with TRBJ2-7; the D gene is possibly TRBD1 (5 bases). Trimming stripped 2 bases from V and 0 bases from J, with 8 bases between. Per the germline V gene, CDR1 is MNHNS and CDR2 is SASEGT. This CDR3 contains 14 residues. Here the CDR3 DNA reads TGTGCCAGCAGTGAATCAGGGTTCTCCTACGAGCAGTACGTC. This encodes CASSESGFSYEQYV.

The chain links TRBV5-1 to TRBJ1-4; 7 bases agree with TRBD1. V trimming: 2 bases; J trimming: 3 bases; junction bases outside the gene matches: 10. The V gene's germline CDR1 is SGHRS and CDR2 YFSETQ. This CDR3 is 17 amino acids long. In nucleotides, the CDR3 is TGCGCCAGCAGCTTAGGGGACAAGGGGGCGGCTAATGAAAAACTGTTTTTT. Its translation is CASSLGDKGAANEKLFF.

This chain uses TRBV29-1 with TRBJ2-3, with D perhaps TRBD1 or TRBD2 (6 bases each). The CDR3 spans 15 residues. CDR1 is SQVTM and CDR2 is ANQGSEA in the germline V gene. V was cut by 1 base and J by 0 bases, with 11 bases left in between. The CDR3 DNA follows: TGCAGCGTTGAAGGGAGGGGGACTAGCACAGATACGCAGTATTTT. It translates to CSVEGRGTSTDTQYF.

This chain joins TRBV7-9 and TRBJ1-2; D possibly corresponds to TRBD1 (5 bases). Per germline, CDR1 SEHNR and CDR2 FQNEAQ (reference sequence). This CDR3 has 16 amino acids. V lost 5 bases to trimming and J lost 6 bases, with 22 bases between them. As DNA, the CDR3 is TGTGCCAGCAGCAGGGGCGGGACCGGAGCCCGTCATGGCTACACCTTC. Translation: CASSRGGTGARHGYTF.

The CDR3 loop reads CASSYSGQGVNQPQHF. The CDR3 DNA reads as TGTGCCAGCAGTTACTCGGGACAGGGAGTCAATCAGCCCCAGCATTTT. The gene calls are TRBV6-6 and TRBJ1-5; 9 bases are shared with TRBD1. The CDR3 has 16 residues. CDR1 MNHNY and CDR2 SVGAGI come from the germline V gene (reference sequence). V lost 0 bases to trimming and J lost 3 bases; unmatched junction nucleotides: 3.

The chain has TRBV6-1 and TRBJ1-2, with TRBD1 as a possible D gene (5 bases). V was trimmed by 2 bases and J by 2 bases, leaving 12 bases between them. CDR3 size: 15 residues. From germline, CDR1 is MNHNS and CDR2 SASEGT. In DNA, the CDR3 is TGTGCCAGCAGTGAAATCCGGGGCGGGAACTATGGCTACACCTTC. This translates into CASSEIRGGNYGYTF.